The 21 T cell receptor beta chains in this list originate from one sample, sequenced in a study of blood T cell repertoires in COVID-19. Assay used: immunoSEQ multiplex PCR; TCRdb lists only in-frame clones, some missing. The sample consists of around 180,000 clones, approximately 79% of them appearing once. Sequencing was carried out using peripheral blood. Receptor source: an elderly woman with acute or convalescent COVID-19.

The V call is TRBV19, the J call TRBJ2-5, with D perhaps TRBD2 (5 bases). CDR1 is LNHDA and CDR2 is SQIVND in the germline V gene (reference sequence). This CDR3 has 14 amino acids. V was clipped by 4 bases and J by 4 bases, with 13 bases between them. CDR3 coding DNA: TGTGCCAGTAGTACGGCCGGGGTGACAGAGACCCAGTACTTC. It specifies CASSTAGVTETQYF.

The chain recombines TRBV4-3 with TRBJ1-5; possibly TRBD1 for D (6 bases). Germline CDR1 LGHNA, CDR2 YSLEER. Trimming pared 0 bases from V and 3 bases from J, leaving 12 bases between. The CDR3 has 16 residues. The CDR3 coding sequence is TGCGCCAGCAGCCAAGATTTTTCAGGGGACAATCAGCCCCAGCATTTT. It codes for CASSQDFSGDNQPQHF.

The chain carries TRBV6-5 and TRBJ2-7, with 9 bases that match TRBD1. This CDR3 contains 14 residues. Germline assignment: CDR1 MNHEY and CDR2 SVGAGI. The J segment lost 6 bases and the V segment lost 6 bases, leaving 9 bases of the junction unmatched. CDR3: CASRREQGAGEQYF. The CDR3 DNA reads as TGTGCCAGCAGACGGGAACAGGGGGCCGGCGAGCAGTACTTC.

This rearrangement joins TRBV28 to TRBJ2-4; 8 nucleotides line up with TRBD1. CDR3 length equals 14 residues. V lost 8 bases to trimming and J lost 8 bases; unmatched junction nucleotides: 11. Germline V gene lookup returns CDR1 MDHEN and CDR2 SYDVKM. CDR3 in amino acids: CASLGRGRLDIQYF. The CDR3 coding sequence is TGTGCCAGCTTGGGCAGGGGGCGCTTAGACATTCAGTACTTC.

The rearrangement links TRBV30 to TRBJ2-1; 10 bases line up with TRBD2. J gave up 7 bases and V 5 bases, and 5 bases lay outside the gene matches. The CDR3 extends over 13 amino acids. Germline CDR1 GTSNPN, CDR2 SVGIG (reference sequence). The CDR3 coding sequence is TGTGCCTGGGAGCGGGAGGGATTGAATGAGCAGTTCTTC. Amino acids: CAWEREGLNEQFF.

Remarks on this clone: Within the sample, other DNA sequences also encode this same CDR3. The rearrangement links TRBV28 to TRBJ1-2; a weak D match, TRBD1 (6 bases). Trimming removed 3 bases from V and 1 base from J, with 6 bases in between. Germline assignment: CDR1 MDHEN and CDR2 SYDVKM. This CDR3 is built from 13 residues. The CDR3 reads CASSFRGNYGYTF. Here the CDR3 DNA reads TGTGCCAGCAGTTTCAGGGGTAACTATGGCTACACCTTC.

The chain links TRBV5-5 to TRBJ2-1; TRBD1 aligns across 7 bases. The CDR3 runs to 12 residues. Per germline, CDR1 SGHKS and CDR2 YYEKEE (reference sequence). The trim removed 1 base at V and 10 bases at J, leaving 2 bases unmatched. The CDR3 DNA sequence: TGTGCCAGCAGCTTGAGGGACAGCGAGCAGTTCTTC. Protein product: CASSLRDSEQFF.

V usage is TRBV10-3 and J usage is TRBJ2-1, with TRBD1 matching over 10 bases. The CDR3 loop spans 15 amino acids. Trimming at V came to 6 bases and at J to 5 bases, leaving 7 bases not matched to a gene. The germline V gene encodes CDR1 ENHRY and CDR2 SYGVKD. CDR3 in DNA: TGTGCCATCAGCACCGGGACAGGGGTGGACAATGAGCAGTTCTTC. Amino acid sequence: CAISTGTGVDNEQFF.

J is TRBJ2-2 and V is TRBV27; D is uncertain. V was clipped by 5 bases and J by 2 bases, with 12 bases between them. CDR3 length: 15 amino acids. In germline, CDR1 is MNHEY, CDR2 SMNVEV (reference sequence). The CDR3, as DNA: TGTGCCAGCAGTGGCCTGGCAGATAACACCGGGGAGCTGTTTTTT. It translates to CASSGLADNTGELFF.

Written as DNA, the CDR3 is TGTGCCATCAGGGCCACGACAGGATCCTACGAGCAGTACTTC. Translated, it gives CAIRATTGSYEQYF. The chain has TRBV10-3 and TRBJ2-7; D possibly corresponds to TRBD1 (6 bases). The CDR3 length is 14 residues. The ends were cut back, 6 bases at V and 1 base at J, with 13 bases in the middle. Germline CDR1 and CDR2: ENHRY and SYGVKD.

V and J are TRBV19 and TRBJ1-2; perhaps TRBD1 as D (5 bases). Germline assignment: CDR1 LNHDA and CDR2 SQIVND (reference sequence). V was shortened by 3 bases and J by 7 bases, with 6 bases between the two germline ends. The CDR3 loop spans 11 amino acids. CDR3 DNA sequence: TGTGCCAGTAGTATGACAGCTGGCTACACCTTC. Encoded protein: CASSMTAGYTF.

The chain joins TRBV29-1 to TRBJ2-1, with TRBD2 matching over 7 bases. There are 13 residues in the CDR3. V trimming: 6 bases; J trimming: 5 bases; junction bases outside the gene matches: 7. The V gene's germline CDR1 is SQVTM and CDR2 ANQGSEA. Written as DNA, the CDR3 is TGCAGCGTGGGGCCGGGGGGTCACAATGAGCAGTTCTTC. This sequence encodes CSVGPGGHNEQFF.

The chain recombines TRBV10-3 with TRBJ2-2; 10 nucleotides agree with TRBD1. CDR3 length equals 15 residues. V lost 8 bases to trimming and J lost 1 base; unmatched junction nucleotides: 4. Germline V gives CDR1 ENHRY, CDR2 SYGVKD. The CDR3 loop reads CAIGTGDLNTGELFF. CDR3 nucleotide sequence: TGTGCCATCGGGACAGGGGACCTGAACACCGGGGAGCTGTTTTTT.

This clone was observed a few times. V and J are TRBV19 and TRBJ1-5, with 9 bases that match TRBD1. V shed 5 bases, J shed 0 bases, and the junction held 11 bases outside the gene matches. This CDR3 spans 18 amino acids. Germline V lookup: CDR1 LNHDA, CDR2 SQIVND (reference sequence). In nucleotides, the CDR3 is TGTGCCAGTAGTCCTCGTCCCGGGACAGGGTTTAGCAATCAGCCCCAGCATTTT. Translated, it gives CASSPRPGTGFSNQPQHF.

The chain employs TRBV2 and TRBJ1-6, with D possibly matching TRBD1 (6 bases). Between the trimmed V and J ends, which lost 1 base and 6 bases, there was a span of 10 bases. CDR1 and CDR2 from the germline V gene are SNHLY and FYNNEI. This CDR3 contains 15 residues. The CDR3 sequence: CASSEETGANSPLHF. In DNA form, the CDR3 reads TGTGCCAGCAGTGAAGAGACAGGTGCTAATTCACCCCTCCACTTT.

V gene TRBV5-1 combines with J gene TRBJ2-7; D may be TRBD1 (5 bases). With 0 bases removed from V and 4 bases from J, the gap between germline ends came to 11 bases. Germline CDR1 SGHRS, CDR2 YFSETQ. This CDR3 has 14 residues. The CDR3 nucleotides read TGCGCCAGCAGCTTGGTAGGGGCAGGATACGAGCAGTACTTC. Translated, it gives CASSLVGAGYEQYF. The full variable domain, its missing parts supplied by reference TRBV5-1 and TRBJ2-7, is KAGVTQTPRYLIKTRGQQVTLSCSPISGHRSVSWYQQTPGQGLQFLFEYFSETQRNKGNFPGRFSGRQFSNSRSEMNVSTLELGDSALYLCASSLVGAGYEQYFGPGTRLTVT.

This clone was observed a few times. The V and J genes are TRBV6-6 and TRBJ1-2; possible D gene TRBD1, 5 bases. Germline lookup yields CDR1 MNHNY and CDR2 SVGAGI (reference sequence). The CDR3 spans 11 residues. Deletions cut 10 bases from V and 8 bases from J, with 14 bases between. As DNA, the CDR3 is TGTGCCATACAGGAGGGCCAAGGCTACACCTTC. Protein sequence: CAIQEGQGYTF.

This clone came up once. The chain joins TRBV6-1 to TRBJ1-3; TRBD1 might be the D (6 bases). The V gene lost 1 base and the J gene lost 4 bases, with 8 bases spanning the gap. Germline loops: CDR1 MNHNS, CDR2 SASEGT. The CDR3 runs 14 residues. The CDR3 region is CASSEGTVGNTIYF. CDR3 DNA: TGTGCCAGCAGTGAAGGGACAGTCGGAAACACCATATATTTT.

This clone was found a few times. This sequence joins TRBV6-2 or TRBV6-3 and TRBJ2-4, with 12 bases fitting TRBD2. With V trimmed by 2 bases and J by 0 bases, 5 bases remained unmatched. This CDR3 comprises 18 residues. Germline V CDR1 and CDR2: MNHEY, SVGEGT. The CDR3: CASSYLAGGGIAKNIQYF. CDR3 nucleotide sequence: TGTGCCAGCAGTTACCTAGCGGGAGGGGGAATAGCCAAAAACATTCAGTACTTC.

CDR3 loop: CASSIDPGSGANVLTF. Written as DNA, the CDR3 is TGTGCCAGTAGTATAGACCCCGGGTCTGGGGCCAACGTCCTGACTTTC. The chain carries TRBV19 and TRBJ2-6; the D is unclear. Germline V gives CDR1 LNHDA, CDR2 SQIVND (reference sequence). This CDR3 has 16 residues. The V end lost 0 bases, the J end lost 1 base, and 7 bases lay between the germline ends.

The CDR3 loop reads CASNDGAAGTGELFF. The CDR3 DNA is TGTGCCAGCAACGACGGGGCGGCGGGAACCGGGGAGCTGTTTTTT. The gene calls are TRBV28 and TRBJ2-2; possibly TRBD2 for D (6 bases). Germline values: CDR1 MDHEN, CDR2 SYDVKM. The CDR3 spans 15 residues. V lost 7 bases, J lost 5 bases, and 17 bases lay in between.